The 10 T cell receptor beta chains given below trace back to one sample, sequenced in a study of Ad26.COV2.S vaccination and SARS-CoV-2 variants. TCRdb's table, derived via immunoSEQ multiplex PCR, lists solely in-frame clones and lacks some. The repertoire consists of about 350,000 clones, with more than 85% occurring once and the leading ten covering just under 5%. Treatment indicated: some 19 received Ad26.COV2.S at low or high dose, single or two shots; about 5 received placebo; per-sample allocation not given. Vaccine and placebo recipients were sampled on day 63 after the first injection. Source: peripheral blood, taken in a trial of Ad26.COV2.S vaccine versus placebo. Source of these receptors: a person between 18 and 65 years old who received the Ad26.COV2.S COVID-19 vaccine or a placebo.

This chain connects TRBV18 to TRBJ1-1; 7 bases are a match to TRBD1. The CDR3 has 15 residues. CDR1 and CDR2 from the germline V gene are KGHSH and LQKENI. V shed 6 bases, J shed 1 base, and the junction held 8 bases outside the gene matches. CDR3: CASSLKGARNTEAFF. CDR3 nucleotide sequence: TGTGCCAGCTCGCTTAAGGGGGCGCGGAACACTGAAGCTTTCTTT.

V and J are TRBV5-8 and TRBJ2-3; TRBD1 matches 8 bases. The J segment lost 9 bases and the V segment lost 2 bases, leaving 2 bases of the junction unmatched. Germline CDR1 and CDR2: SGHTS and YDEGEE. The CDR3 covers 12 residues. The CDR3 is CASSFGQGTQYF. In nucleotides, the CDR3 is TGTGCCAGCAGCTTCGGACAGGGCACGCAGTATTTT.

The chain has TRBV5-4 and TRBJ2-5; 8 bases agree with TRBD1. After removal of 5 bases from V and 4 bases from J, the junction contained 10 bases not matched to a gene. The CDR3 has 15 residues. The germline gives CDR1 SGHNT, CDR2 YYREEE (reference sequence). The CDR3 loop is CASRSQGATAETQYF. The CDR3 DNA follows: TGTGCCAGCAGGTCTCAGGGGGCAACCGCAGAGACCCAGTACTTC. Variable domain in full (rest from reference TRBV5-4 and TRBJ2-5): ETGVTQSPTHLIKTRGQQVTLRCSSQSGHNTVSWYQQALGQGPQFIFQYYREEENGRGNFPPRFSGLQFPNYSSELNVNALELDDSALYLCASRSQGATAETQYFGPGTRLLVL.

This clone occurred once. The rearrangement uses TRBV5-6 and TRBJ1-2; TRBD1 matches at 8 bases. CDR1 and CDR2 (germline): SGHDT, YYEEEE. V lost 3 bases, J lost 5 bases, and 6 bases stayed unmatched. The CDR3 totals 14 residues. Here the CDR3 reads CASSSDRVQYGYTF. The CDR3 region has the DNA TGTGCCAGCAGCTCGGACAGGGTTCAATATGGCTACACCTTC.

The rearrangement uses TRBV2 and TRBJ1-1; D possibly corresponds to TRBD1 (6 bases). The ends were cut back, 3 bases at V and 8 bases at J, with 13 bases in the middle. The CDR3 contains 13 residues. CDR1 SNHLY and CDR2 FYNNEI come from the germline V gene. CDR3 bases: TGTGCCAGCAGTGATCGGGACATTAGAGAAGCTTTCTTT. As protein: CASSDRDIREAFF.

The chain couples TRBV28 to TRBJ2-7; tentative D call: TRBD1 (5 bases). Per the germline V gene, CDR1 is MDHEN and CDR2 is SYDVKM. V dropped 3 bases and J dropped 3 bases, with 15 bases sitting between them. This CDR3 is 15 amino acids long. The CDR3 nucleotides are TGTGCCAGCAGTTTGGATTGGGGCAGATACTACGAGCAGTACTTC. It specifies CASSLDWGRYYEQYF.

The chain employs TRBV5-1 and TRBJ1-1, with D possibly TRBD1 on 5 matching bases. The germline gives CDR1 SGHRS, CDR2 YFSETQ. V was pared by 0 bases and J by 1 base, with 10 bases between. The CDR3 has 15 residues. The CDR3 DNA is TGCGCCAGCAGCTTGGAGCCAGGGTGGAACACTGAAGCTTTCTTT. Translating it yields CASSLEPGWNTEAFF.

The chain joins TRBV29-1 to TRBJ2-3, with 9 nucleotides matching TRBD1. The germline CDR1 and CDR2 sequences are SQVTM and ANQGSEA. The CDR3 sequence is 13 residues long. V gave up 4 bases and J gave up 3 bases; unmatched junction bases: 2. Written as DNA, the CDR3 is TGCAGCGTTGTTGGGACAGGGACAGATACGCAGTATTTT. This codes for CSVVGTGTDTQYF.

This clone was observed a handful of times. The chain links TRBV21-1 to TRBJ1-2. TRBV21-1 is tagged as a pseudogene. The CDR3 sequence is 21 residues long. The CDR3: CASSKQVRSLLAAGDHYGYTF. CDR3 DNA: TGTGCCAGCAGCAAACAGGTCCGTAGTCTGCTCGCGGCGGGAGACCACTATGGCTACACCTTC.

The genes are TRBV4-3 and TRBJ2-7, with D perhaps matching TRBD2 (5 bases). From germline, CDR1 is LGHNA and CDR2 YSLEER. The CDR3 is 13 amino acids. V was pared by 0 bases and J by 3 bases, with 6 bases between. This CDR3 reads CASSQDRGYEQYF. CDR3 in DNA: TGCGCCAGCAGCCAAGATCGGGGCTACGAGCAGTACTTC.